The T cell receptor (beta chain) described here comes from a study of blood T cell repertoires in COVID-19. Background on the study: From T cells, B-cell-depleted T cells, or PBMCs came the material, which was cDNA or gDNA.

The CDR3 length is 14 residues. V lost 2 bases to trimming and J lost 2 bases, with 8 bases between them. Germline V lookup: CDR1 SGHTA, CDR2 FQGTGA. Measured with immunoSEQ multiplex PCR; TCRdb has only the in-frame clones, and not every one. The sample has about 180,000 clones; approximately 86% are singletons. As regards this clone: Other DNA sequences from this sample encode an identical CDR3 as well.

The genes are TRBV7-3 and TRBJ2-3; D remains ambiguous. Material for sequencing was peripheral blood. This clonotype was sampled from a man aged 45-65 years with active or convalescent COVID-19. This chain's CDR3 is CASSLGTATDTQYF. The DNA of the CDR3 is TGTGCCAGCAGCTTAGGAACAGCCACAGATACGCAGTATTTT.